This T cell receptor beta chain came from a study of blood T cell repertoires in COVID-19 (TCRdb year 2020). Study-level background: Samples covering the acute and convalescent phases of COVID-19 were provided by collaborators in the United States, Italy and Spain. The material from the prospective study consisted of cDNA or gDNA derived from T cells, B-cell-depleted T cells, or PBMCs. Subjects who had been exposed to COVID-19, were actively infected with it, or had recovered from it provided the deeply sampled blood TCRbeta repertoires that made up the dataset. The repertoires were made available in a free public database intended to serve as a resource for research on the immune response to SARS-CoV-2. Samples were obtained from the ongoing ImmuneRACE study (first 160 participants) and from 1,200 or so subjects provided by 6 global collaborators. A de-identified subject ID, COVID-19 status, age in years and sex were almost always included in the sample metadata. Where HLA class I and class II types were available, the types were taken from metadata supplied by the sample provider, not from assay-based typing. What the research found in general, with its limitations: The amount of clinical and demographic metadata varied by source and participant and was provided uncurated.

The immunoSEQ Assay, a bias-controlled multiplex PCR, was used to amplify TCRbeta CDR3 regions from genomic DNA. In the original analysis: Nucleated cell counts per sample were estimated from amplification of reference gene primers within the assay. To quantify the absolute abundance of each unique TCRbeta CDR3 rearrangement, sequence reads were collapsed and filtered. For each sample, productive Simpson clonality was calculated as the square root of Simpson's diversity index across productive rearrangements. Drawn from immuneACCESS, this table holds only the in-frame rearrangements with V and J called that TCRdb kept. Clones are partly lost; checked studies trace under half to an unresolved V gene and leave the rest unexplained. The V and J calls and clone size were taken over from that table, and D and trimming were inferred from the DNA. For this sample there are around 170,000 clones; around 87% appear just once. The ten largest clones represent around 0.6% of the sample.

In Seattle, one collaborating source enrolled patients while the infection was active and tracked those patients longitudinally over the course of disease. The collaborating institutions used their own protocols to collect whole blood in K2EDTA tubes. Collaborator samples were shipped for TCRbeta analysis as frozen whole blood, isolated PBMCs, or DNA extracted from either sample type. The trim is 7 bases for V and 1 base for J, with a gap of 16 bases between the germline ends. CDR1 and CDR2 were assigned from the germline V gene as MGHDK and SYGVNS. Counted from cysteine to phenylalanine, this CDR3 has 15 amino acids. Just CDR3 DNA is preserved here, 45 bases in frame from base 1. This clone is a singleton in its sample. No cognate antigen has been identified for it. No quality values exist for individual bases; no much larger clone is one base distant.

The rearrangement joined TRBV25-1 to TRBJ1-1, with the D segment identity uncertain. The clonotype comes from a man aged 55 to 69 with COVID-19, enrolled during active disease. Sequenced input: peripheral blood. The CDR3 region reads CASKNPGPANTEAFF. The DNA is TGTGCCAGCAAGAACCCGGGTCCGGCGAACACTGAAGCTTTCTTT.